Following are 20 T cell receptor beta chains from one sample sequenced in a study of T cell responses to AZD1222 COVID-19 vaccine. Produced via immunoSEQ multiplex PCR; TCRdb's table is partial and in-frame only. The data show 100,000 to 150,000 clones, with roughly 89% seen just once and roughly 1% held by the top ten. Material: peripheral blood, obtained 28 days after the second AZD1222 dose. Source of these receptors: an adult who received the AZD1222 COVID-19 vaccine.

V usage is TRBV25-1 and J usage is TRBJ1-1; TRBD1 is a possible D gene (5 bases). CDR3 length: 14 residues. V was trimmed by 5 bases and J by 1 base, leaving 11 bases between them. Per the germline V gene, CDR1 is MGHDK and CDR2 is SYGVNS. The CDR3 is CASSSRAQNTEAFF. In DNA, the CDR3 is TGTGCCAGCAGTTCCAGGGCCCAGAACACTGAAGCTTTCTTT.

The rearrangement joins TRBV7-6 to TRBJ2-1; D call uncertain. CDR3 length equals 16 residues. V was cut by 1 base and J by 4 bases, with 14 bases left in between. Looked up from germline, CDR1 is SGHVS and CDR2 is FNYEAQ. CDR3 sequence (DNA): TGTGCCAGCAGCTTAGTGAGGCAGGTGGGATACAATGAGCAGTTCTTC. Translated, it gives CASSLVRQVGYNEQFF.

J is TRBJ1-3 and V is TRBV5-6; D is possibly TRBD1 (5 bases). CDR3 length: 16 residues. Germline CDR1 SGHDT, CDR2 YYEEEE. V was cut by 4 bases and J by 0 bases, with 14 bases left in between. The CDR3 protein is CASSPDLGGSGNTIYF. The CDR3 nucleotides read TGTGCCAGCAGCCCGGACTTGGGGGGCTCTGGAAACACCATATATTTT.

The V gene is TRBV3-1 (or the pseudogene TRBV3-2), the J gene TRBJ1-1; possibly TRBD1 for D (6 bases). CDR1 and CDR2 (germline): LGHDT, YNNKEL (reference sequence). V lost 4 bases to trimming and J lost 5 bases, with 14 bases between them. This CDR3 is 14 amino acids long. CDR3 protein: CASSLSDRLTEAFF. The CDR3, as DNA: TGTGCCAGCAGCCTGTCCGACAGGCTTACTGAAGCTTTCTTT.

The chain joins TRBV29-1 to TRBJ2-7; 8 nucleotides match TRBD2. The CDR3 length is 15 residues. V trimming: 1 base; J trimming: 4 bases; junction bases outside the gene matches: 9. Germline V gene lookup returns CDR1 SQVTM and CDR2 ANQGSEA. CDR3 protein: CSVEGGREGPYEQYF. The CDR3 region has the DNA TGCAGCGTTGAAGGGGGCCGGGAGGGTCCGTACGAGCAGTACTTC.

The J gene is TRBJ2-2, the V gene TRBV28; tentative D call: TRBD2 (6 bases). CDR1 and CDR2 from the germline V gene are MDHEN and SYDVKM. Trimming took off 8 bases at V and 5 bases at J, with 15 bases between the two ends. The length of the CDR3 is 14 residues. The chain's CDR3 is CASLKGRWTGELFF. CDR3 sequence (DNA): TGTGCCAGCCTGAAAGGGAGGTGGACCGGGGAGCTGTTTTTT.

This clone was observed once. The gene calls are TRBV7-2 and TRBJ1-3; unclear D gene. Trimming took 1 base from V and 2 from J, leaving 9 bases between them. The CDR3 loop spans 15 amino acids. Germline lookup yields CDR1 SGHTA and CDR2 FQGNSA. CDR3 loop: CASSLDGVAGNTIYF. The CDR3 DNA reads TGTGCCAGCAGCTTAGATGGGGTGGCTGGAAACACCATATATTTT.

In this sample, this clone turned up a few times. V gene TRBV9 combines with J gene TRBJ1-1, with 7 bases that match TRBD1. V lost 4 bases, J lost 5 bases, and 5 bases stayed unmatched. Germline-derived CDR1 and CDR2 are SGDLS and YYNGEE. The CDR3 runs 13 residues. The CDR3 sequence: CASSQGDRTEAFF. For the CDR3, the DNA is TGTGCCAGCAGCCAGGGGGACAGAACTGAAGCTTTCTTT. Full variable domain (remainder filled in from reference TRBV9 and TRBJ1-1): DSGVTQTPKHLITATGQRVTLRCSPRSGDLSVYWYQQSLDQGLQFLIQYYNGEERAKGNILERFSAQQFPDLHSELNLSSLELGDSALYFCASSQGDRTEAFFGQGTRLTVV.

J is TRBJ1-1 and V is TRBV2; tentative D call: TRBD1 (5 bases). The V end was cut by 7 bases, the J end by 4 bases, with 19 bases between. Germline V gene data show CDR1 as SNHLY and CDR2 as FYNNEI. There are 15 residues in the CDR3. CDR3 in amino acids: CASILYPGSGTEAFF. CDR3 DNA sequence: TGTGCCAGCATTCTCTACCCAGGGTCGGGCACTGAAGCTTTCTTT.

This chain uses TRBV5-6 with TRBJ2-2; the D is unclear. The V gene lost 4 bases and the J gene lost 3 bases, with 7 bases spanning the gap. The CDR3 extends over 13 amino acids. From germline, CDR1 is SGHDT and CDR2 YYEEEE. DNA of the CDR3: TGTGCCAGCAGCCCACTGTACACCGGGGAGCTGTTTTTT. Its protein is CASSPLYTGELFF.

V and J are TRBV5-1 and TRBJ2-1; D is perhaps TRBD2 (5 bases). From germline, CDR1 is SGHRS and CDR2 YFSETQ. The CDR3 contains 15 residues. The V end lost 3 bases, the J end lost 8 bases, and 18 bases lay between the germline ends. The CDR3 loop reads CASSSGFLAVDEQFF. The CDR3 DNA reads as TGCGCCAGCAGCTCGGGATTCCTCGCGGTCGATGAGCAGTTCTTC.

The J gene is TRBJ1-5, the V gene TRBV5-1, with D possibly matching TRBD1 (6 bases). The germline V gene encodes CDR1 SGHRS and CDR2 YFSETQ. This CDR3 contains 17 residues. Trimming removed 2 bases at V and 3 bases at J, with 18 bases between. The CDR3 is CASSLGGGFPDNQPQHF. DNA of the CDR3: TGCGCCAGCAGCTTAGGGGGAGGGTTCCCCGACAATCAGCCCCAGCATTTT.

This chain joins TRBV14 and TRBJ2-3; D is unclear. V was cut by 2 bases and J by 4 bases, with 10 bases left in between. From germline, CDR1 is SGHDN and CDR2 FVKESK. The length of the CDR3 is 14 residues. As DNA, the CDR3 is TGTGCCAGCAGCCAATCCCCCCGAGCAGATACGCAGTATTTT. Its protein is CASSQSPRADTQYF.

The chain is built from TRBV29-1 and TRBJ1-1; D uncertain. Per germline, CDR1 SQVTM and CDR2 ANQGSEA. The CDR3 runs to 11 residues. The V and J ends lost 6 bases and 5 bases respectively, with 10 bases between them. CDR3 loop: CSVGRGTEAFF. In DNA, the CDR3 is TGCAGCGTGGGCAGAGGGACTGAAGCTTTCTTT.

This clone has a handful of counts. The V and J genes are TRBV7-2 and TRBJ1-5; D is possibly TRBD1 (5 bases). The CDR3 totals 15 residues. CDR1 is SGHTA and CDR2 is FQGNSA in the germline V gene. V dropped 1 base and J dropped 3 bases, with 10 bases sitting between them. The CDR3 sequence is CASSLDSGANQPQHF. The CDR3 nucleotides are TGTGCCAGCAGCTTAGATAGCGGGGCCAATCAGCCCCAGCATTTT. Looking up the rest from reference TRBV7-2 and TRBJ1-5 gives the full variable domain: GAGVSQSPSNKVTEKGKDVELRCDPISGHTALYWYRQSLGQGLEFLIYFQGNSAPDKSGLPSDRFSAERTGGSVSTLTIQRTQQEDSAVYLCASSLDSGANQPQHFGDGTRLSIL.

The gene calls are TRBV19 and TRBJ1-2, with D perhaps TRBD1 (6 bases). Germline loops: CDR1 LNHDA, CDR2 SQIVND (reference sequence). The CDR3 is made up of 13 amino acids. Between the trimmed V and J ends, which lost 7 bases and 2 bases, there was a span of 11 bases. CDR3 sequence (DNA): TGTGCCAGTACCGGACAGATAAACTATGGCTACACCTTC. Translation gives CASTGQINYGYTF.

The chain couples TRBV27 to TRBJ1-6; D unclear. CDR3 size: 13 residues. In germline, CDR1 is MNHEY, CDR2 SMNVEV (reference sequence). V was shortened by 1 base and J by 9 bases, with 7 bases between the two germline ends. As DNA, the CDR3 is TGTGCCAGCAGTTTATTGAAAACTTCACCCCTCCACTTT. Its protein is CASSLLKTSPLHF.

The gene calls are TRBV27 and TRBJ2-3, with 7 positions matching TRBD1. The CDR3 is 16 residues long. Germline values: CDR1 MNHEY, CDR2 SMNVEV (reference sequence). The V and J ends lost 2 bases and 0 bases, in that order; junction bases with no gene match: 5. The CDR3 sequence is CASSLTGVTSTDTQYF. CDR3 DNA: TGTGCCAGCAGTTTAACAGGGGTTACTAGCACAGATACGCAGTATTTT.

The chain couples TRBV27 to TRBJ2-7; possibly TRBD2 for D (5 bases). V lost 3 bases, J lost 3 bases, and 15 bases lay in between. This CDR3 has 15 residues. CDR1 and CDR2 (germline): MNHEY, SMNVEV (reference sequence). CDR3 DNA: TGTGCCAGCAGTTTTGGAACTAGGAATCTCTACGAGCAGTACTTC. Its protein product is CASSFGTRNLYEQYF.

The chain couples TRBV19 to TRBJ1-2; possibly TRBD1 for D (5 bases). CDR1 and CDR2 from the germline V gene are LNHDA and SQIVND (reference sequence). This CDR3 has 16 residues. V was cut by 3 bases and J by 4 bases, with 18 bases left in between. In nucleotides, the CDR3 is TGTGCCAGTAGTATTCGAGACTCCCGCGGGGGCTATGGCTACACCTTC. This encodes CASSIRDSRGGYGYTF.